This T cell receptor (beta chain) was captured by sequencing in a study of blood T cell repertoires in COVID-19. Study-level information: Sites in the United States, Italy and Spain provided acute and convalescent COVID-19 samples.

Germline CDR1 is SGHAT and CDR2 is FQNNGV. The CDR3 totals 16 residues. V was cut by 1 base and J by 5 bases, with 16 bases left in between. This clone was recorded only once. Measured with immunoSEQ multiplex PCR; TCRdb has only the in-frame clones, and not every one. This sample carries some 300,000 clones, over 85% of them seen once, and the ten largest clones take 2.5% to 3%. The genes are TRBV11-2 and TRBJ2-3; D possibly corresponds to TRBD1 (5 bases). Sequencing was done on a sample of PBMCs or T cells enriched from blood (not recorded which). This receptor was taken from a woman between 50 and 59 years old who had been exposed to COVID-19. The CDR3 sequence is CASSLGSMQGLDTQYF. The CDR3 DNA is TGTGCCAGCAGCTTAGGAAGCATGCAGGGTTTAGATACGCAGTATTTT.